This record covers a single TCR beta chain. Produced via immunoSEQ multiplex PCR; TCRdb's table is partial and in-frame only. Seen here are 240,000 or so clones, roughly 90% observed once, and the top ten hold about 9.3%. This sample was included in a study of blood T cell repertoires in COVID-19. At the level of the study: COVID-19 samples collected from the United States, Italy and Spain covered acute and convalescent phases. The analysed material was cDNA or gDNA that came from T cells, B-cell-depleted T cells, or PBMCs.

Donors in Cohort 3 who had recovered were those with two negative PCRs, healthcare professional clearance, or resolution of their symptoms. Germline values: CDR1 SGHNT, CDR2 YYREEE (reference sequence). V lost 3 bases to trimming and J lost 1 base; unmatched junction nucleotides: 8. The CDR3 totals 16 residues. The sequence derives from a man aged 40-55 years who had recovered from COVID-19. The sample was PBMCs or T cells enriched from blood (not recorded which). The rearrangement uses TRBV5-4 and TRBJ1-2; the match to TRBD1 covers 8 bases. CDR3 nucleotide sequence: TGTGCCAGCAGCTCGGGACAGGAGTCCGTTAACTATGGCTACACCTTC. Translated: CASSSGQESVNYGYTF.